The rows below give T cell receptor beta chains drawn from one sample of a study of control samples from healthy donors and cancer patients. The assay was immunoSEQ multiplex PCR, and TCRdb's table has in-frame clones only and misses some. The sample yields 100,000 or so clones, 83% seen once. The sequencing input was blood. Receptor source: a woman in her fifties or sixties in good health. Each CDR3 is given with its conserved first and last residue. D genes are given only for firm matches. Clone size is not always given. Where it is, it says once, few, many or a class for expanded clones.

abundance | j_gene | d_gene | v_gene | CDR3nt | CDR3aa
NA | TRBJ2-2 | NA | TRBV19 | TGTGCCAGTAGTATCGGAACAGGATGGAACACCGGGGAGCTGTTTTTT | CASSIGTGWNTGELFF
once | TRBJ1-2 | NA | TRBV7-9 | TGTGCCAGCAGCCCCACCGGGAACTATGGCTACACCTTC | CASSPTGNYGYTF
NA | TRBJ2-1 | NA | TRBV6-5 | TGTGCCAGCAACAGACAGGGACTCTATGAGCAGTTCTTC | CASNRQGLYEQFF
NA | TRBJ1-6 | TRBD1 | TRBV6-6 | TGTGCCAGCAGCGCGAGGACAGGGCAAAATTCACCCCTCCACTTT | CASSARTGQNSPLHF
NA | TRBJ1-4 | TRBD1 | TRBV7-9 | TGTGCCAGCAGCCCCACAGGGGCGGAAAAACTGTTTTTT | CASSPTGAEKLFF
NA | TRBJ2-1 | NA | TRBV9 | TGTGCCAGCAGCGTCTACATTGGTGAGCAGTTCTTC | CASSVYIGEQFF
NA | TRBJ2-2 | NA | TRBV2 | TGTGCCAGCAGTGAAATAGGTGACGGGGAGCTGTTTTTT | CASSEIGDGELFF
NA | TRBJ2-1 | TRBD2 | TRBV3-1/TRBV3-2 | TGTGCCAGCAGCCAGAGCGGGGACCTTTTTGGCAATGAGCAGTTCTTC | CASSQSGDLFGNEQFF
NA | TRBJ2-1 | NA | TRBV11-2 | TGTGCCAGCAGCTTAGAAGCTCTAGGCTCCTACAATGAGCAGTTCTTC | CASSLEALGSYNEQFF
NA | TRBJ2-3 | NA | TRBV5-4 | TGTGCCAGCAGCTTGAGTCAGGGCAAAGATACGCAGTATTTT | CASSLSQGKDTQYF